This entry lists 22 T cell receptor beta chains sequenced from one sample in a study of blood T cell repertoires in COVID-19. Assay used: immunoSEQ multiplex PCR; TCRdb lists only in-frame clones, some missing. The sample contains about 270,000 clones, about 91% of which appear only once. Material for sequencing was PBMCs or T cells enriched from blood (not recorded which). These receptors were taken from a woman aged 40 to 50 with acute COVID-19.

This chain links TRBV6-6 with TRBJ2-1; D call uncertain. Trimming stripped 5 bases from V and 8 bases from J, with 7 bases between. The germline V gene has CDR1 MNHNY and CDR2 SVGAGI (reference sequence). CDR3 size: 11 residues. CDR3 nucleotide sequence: TGTGCCAGCAGTGCCCCGGATGAGCAGTTCTTC. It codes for CASSAPDEQFF.

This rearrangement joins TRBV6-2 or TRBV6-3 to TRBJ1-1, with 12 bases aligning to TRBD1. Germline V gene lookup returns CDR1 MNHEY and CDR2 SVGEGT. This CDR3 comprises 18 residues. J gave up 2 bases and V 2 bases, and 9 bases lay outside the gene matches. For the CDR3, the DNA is TGTGCCAGCAGTTACGGCACCGGGACAGGGGGCACTAACACTGAAGCTTTCTTT. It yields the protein CASSYGTGTGGTNTEAFF.

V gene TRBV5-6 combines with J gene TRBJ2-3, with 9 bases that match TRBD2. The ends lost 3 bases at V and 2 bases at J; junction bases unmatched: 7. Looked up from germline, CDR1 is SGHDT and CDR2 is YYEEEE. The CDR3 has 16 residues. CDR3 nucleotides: TGTGCCAGCAGCTCCCGACTAGCGGCAGCCACAGATACGCAGTATTTT. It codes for CASSSRLAAATDTQYF.

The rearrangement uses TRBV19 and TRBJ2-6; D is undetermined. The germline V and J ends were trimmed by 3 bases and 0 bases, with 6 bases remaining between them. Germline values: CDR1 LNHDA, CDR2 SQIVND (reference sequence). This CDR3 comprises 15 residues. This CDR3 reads CASSILGSGANVLTF. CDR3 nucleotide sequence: TGTGCCAGTAGTATTCTCGGCTCTGGGGCCAACGTCCTGACTTTC.

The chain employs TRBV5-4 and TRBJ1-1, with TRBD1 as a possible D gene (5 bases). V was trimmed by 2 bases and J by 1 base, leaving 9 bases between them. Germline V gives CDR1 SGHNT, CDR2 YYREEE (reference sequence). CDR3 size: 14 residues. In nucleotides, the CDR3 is TGTGCCAGCAGCTTCTACGGGGGGAACACTGAAGCTTTCTTT. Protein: CASSFYGGNTEAFF.

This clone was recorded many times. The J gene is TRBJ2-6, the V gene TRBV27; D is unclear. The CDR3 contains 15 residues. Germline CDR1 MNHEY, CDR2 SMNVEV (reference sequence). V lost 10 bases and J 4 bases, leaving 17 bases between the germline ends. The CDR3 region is CANVIPSLGANVLTF. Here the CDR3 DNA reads TGTGCCAACGTAATACCCTCTCTAGGGGCCAACGTCCTGACTTTC.

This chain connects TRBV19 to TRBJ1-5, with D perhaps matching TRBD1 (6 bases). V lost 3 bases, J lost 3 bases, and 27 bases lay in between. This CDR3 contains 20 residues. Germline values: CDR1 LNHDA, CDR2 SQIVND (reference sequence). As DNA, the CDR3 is TGTGCCAGTAGTATCCGTTCGGCAGGGGACGTCCAAGACCTCAATCAGCCCCAGCATTTT. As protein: CASSIRSAGDVQDLNQPQHF.

The CDR3 DNA reads TGTGCCAGTAGTATATTCGCAGGGGGAGGAGATACGCAGTATTTT. Protein: CASSIFAGGGDTQYF. The gene calls are TRBV19 and TRBJ2-3, with D tentatively TRBD1 (7 bases). The germline V gene encodes CDR1 LNHDA and CDR2 SQIVND (reference sequence). The CDR3 length is 15 residues. Trimming left V 2 bases short and J 5 bases short, with 14 bases between.

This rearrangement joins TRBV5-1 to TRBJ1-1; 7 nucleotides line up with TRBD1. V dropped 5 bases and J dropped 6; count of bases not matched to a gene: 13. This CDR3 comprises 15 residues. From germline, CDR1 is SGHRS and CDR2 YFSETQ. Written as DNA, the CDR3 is TGCGCCAGCAGACAAGGGGGACAGTTGGTTGCTGAAGCTTTCTTT. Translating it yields CASRQGGQLVAEAFF.

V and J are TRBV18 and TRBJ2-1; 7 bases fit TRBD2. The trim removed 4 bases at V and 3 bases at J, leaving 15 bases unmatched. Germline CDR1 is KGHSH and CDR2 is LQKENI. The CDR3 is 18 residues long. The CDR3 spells CASSRIQAASGFYNEQFF. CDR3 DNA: TGTGCCAGCTCACGGATCCAGGCGGCTAGCGGTTTCTACAATGAGCAGTTCTTC.

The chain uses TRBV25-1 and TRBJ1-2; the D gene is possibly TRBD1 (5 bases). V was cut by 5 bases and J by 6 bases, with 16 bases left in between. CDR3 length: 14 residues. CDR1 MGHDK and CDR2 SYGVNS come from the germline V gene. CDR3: CASSLQAGGDGYTF. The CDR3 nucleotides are TGTGCCAGCAGTCTGCAGGCGGGGGGAGATGGCTACACCTTC.

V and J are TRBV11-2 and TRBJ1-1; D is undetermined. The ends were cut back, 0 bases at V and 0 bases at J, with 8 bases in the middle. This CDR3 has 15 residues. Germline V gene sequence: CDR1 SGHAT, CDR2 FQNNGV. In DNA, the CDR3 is TGTGCCAGCAGCTTAGACCCCCTTTTGAACACTGAAGCTTTCTTT. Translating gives CASSLDPLLNTEAFF.

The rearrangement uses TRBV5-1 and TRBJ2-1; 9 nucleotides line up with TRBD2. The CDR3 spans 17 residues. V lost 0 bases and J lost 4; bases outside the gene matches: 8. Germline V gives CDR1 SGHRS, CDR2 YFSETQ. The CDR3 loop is CASSLEGGRAAYNEQFF. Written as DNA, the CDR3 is TGCGCCAGCAGCTTGGAAGGCGGGAGGGCCGCGTACAATGAGCAGTTCTTC.

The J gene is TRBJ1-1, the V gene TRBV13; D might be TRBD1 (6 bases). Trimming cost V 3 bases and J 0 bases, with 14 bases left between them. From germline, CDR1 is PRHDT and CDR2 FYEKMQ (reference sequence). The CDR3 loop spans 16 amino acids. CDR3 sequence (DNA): TGTGCCAGCAGCTTGGATGAGGACAGACTGAACACTGAAGCTTTCTTT. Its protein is CASSLDEDRLNTEAFF. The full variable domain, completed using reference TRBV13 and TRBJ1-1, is AAGVIQSPRHLIKEKRETATLKCYPIPRHDTVYWYQQGPGQDPQFLISFYEKMQSDKGSIPDRFSAQQFSDYHSELNMSSLELGDSALYFCASSLDEDRLNTEAFFGQGTRLTVV.

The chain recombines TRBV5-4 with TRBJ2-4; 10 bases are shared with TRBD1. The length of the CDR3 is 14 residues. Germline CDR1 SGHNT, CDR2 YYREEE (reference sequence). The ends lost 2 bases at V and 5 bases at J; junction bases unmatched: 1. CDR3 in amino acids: CASSLGQGENIQYF. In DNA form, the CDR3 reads TGTGCCAGCAGCTTAGGACAGGGGGAAAACATTCAGTACTTC.

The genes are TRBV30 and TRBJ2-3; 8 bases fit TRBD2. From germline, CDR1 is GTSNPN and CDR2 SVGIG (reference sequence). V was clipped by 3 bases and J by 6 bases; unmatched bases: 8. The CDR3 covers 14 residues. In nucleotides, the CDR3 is TGTGCCTGGAGCGTACTTTTAGCGGGGGATACGCAGTATTTT. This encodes CAWSVLLAGDTQYF.

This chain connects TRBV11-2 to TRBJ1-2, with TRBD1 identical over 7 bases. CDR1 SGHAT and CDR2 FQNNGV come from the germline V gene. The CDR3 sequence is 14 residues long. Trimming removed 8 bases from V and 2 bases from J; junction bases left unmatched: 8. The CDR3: CASRGTALNYGYTF. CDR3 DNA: TGTGCCAGCCGCGGGACAGCTCTCAACTATGGCTACACCTTC.

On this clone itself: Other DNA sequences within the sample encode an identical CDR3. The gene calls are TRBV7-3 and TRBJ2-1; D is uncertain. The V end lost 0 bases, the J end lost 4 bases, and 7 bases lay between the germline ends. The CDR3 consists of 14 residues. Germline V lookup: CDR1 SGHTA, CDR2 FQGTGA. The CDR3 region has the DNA TGTGCCAGCAGCTTAACTAGCTCGTACAATGAGCAGTTCTTC. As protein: CASSLTSSYNEQFF.

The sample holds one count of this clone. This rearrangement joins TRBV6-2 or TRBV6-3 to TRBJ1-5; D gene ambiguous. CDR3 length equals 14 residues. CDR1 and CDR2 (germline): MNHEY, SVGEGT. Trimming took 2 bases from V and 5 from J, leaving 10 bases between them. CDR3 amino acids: CASSYKQYHQPQHF. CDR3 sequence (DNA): TGTGCCAGCAGTTACAAACAGTACCATCAGCCCCAGCATTTT.

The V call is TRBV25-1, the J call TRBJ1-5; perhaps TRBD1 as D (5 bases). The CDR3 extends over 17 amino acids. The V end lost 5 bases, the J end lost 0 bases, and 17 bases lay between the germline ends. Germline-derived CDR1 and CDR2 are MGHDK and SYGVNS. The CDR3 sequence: CASSNPVTVHSNQPQHF. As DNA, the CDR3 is TGTGCCAGCAGTAACCCGGTGACAGTTCATAGCAATCAGCCCCAGCATTTT. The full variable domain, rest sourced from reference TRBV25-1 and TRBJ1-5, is EADIYQTPRYLVIGTGKKITLECSQTMGHDKMYWYQQDPGMELHLIHYSYGVNSTEKGDLSSESTVSRIRTEHFPLTLESARPSHTSQYLCASSNPVTVHSNQPQHFGDGTRLSIL.

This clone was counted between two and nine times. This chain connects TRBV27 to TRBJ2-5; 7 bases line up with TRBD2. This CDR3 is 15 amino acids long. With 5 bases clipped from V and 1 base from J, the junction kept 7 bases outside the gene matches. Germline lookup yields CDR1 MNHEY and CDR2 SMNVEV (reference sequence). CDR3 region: CASSLGRLAQETQYF. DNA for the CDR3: TGTGCCAGCAGTCTAGGGCGACTAGCCCAAGAGACCCAGTACTTC.

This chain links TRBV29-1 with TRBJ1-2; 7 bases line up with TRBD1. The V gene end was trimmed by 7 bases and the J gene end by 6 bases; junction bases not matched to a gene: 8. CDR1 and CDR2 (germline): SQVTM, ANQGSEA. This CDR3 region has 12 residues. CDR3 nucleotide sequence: TGCAGCGCTCGGGACAGTGCGAATGGCTACACCTTC. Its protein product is CSARDSANGYTF. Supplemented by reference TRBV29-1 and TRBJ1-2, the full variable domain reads SAVISQKPSRDICQRGTSLTIQCQVDSQVTMMFWYRQQPGQSLTLIATANQGSEATYESGFVIDKFPISRPNLTFSTLTVSNMSPEDSSIYLCSARDSANGYTFGSGTRLTVV.